Listed below are T cell receptor beta chains from one sample, sequenced in a study of T cell changes during pregnancy in multiple sclerosis. Only in-frame clones appear in the TCRdb table, and some are missing; sequencing was by immunoSEQ multiplex PCR. The sample has 75,000 to 100,000 clones; 92% are singletons. The sequencing used peripheral blood, collected after pregnancy. Receptor source: a female donor in good health, enrolled as a control in a pregnancy study. Both conserved end residues are part of each CDR3. The order of the fields is V gene, CDR3 protein.

V: TRBV4-1
CDR3: CASSQDAGTGANVLTF

V: TRBV19
CDR3: CASSIAQGETQYF

V: TRBV7-7
CDR3: CASSRGTSGRTDTQYF

V: TRBV27
CDR3: CASSILRTSGIHEQFF

V: TRBV29-1
CDR3: CSVRQVVGYNEQFF

V: TRBV9
CDR3: CASSAEEPVSF

V: TRBV5-1
CDR3: CASSQSRNEQFF

V: TRBV7-9
CDR3: CASSLAGSGIPYEQYF

V: TRBV27
CDR3: CASSTDSNQPQHF

V: TRBV11-3
CDR3: CASSPAGSSGNTIYF

V: TRBV2
CDR3: CASSEALNMNTEAFF

V: TRBV19
CDR3: CASKATSGGVYEQYF

V: TRBV6-5
CDR3: CASSATGGNQPQHF

V: TRBV13
CDR3: CASSLKTSGGAYNEQFF